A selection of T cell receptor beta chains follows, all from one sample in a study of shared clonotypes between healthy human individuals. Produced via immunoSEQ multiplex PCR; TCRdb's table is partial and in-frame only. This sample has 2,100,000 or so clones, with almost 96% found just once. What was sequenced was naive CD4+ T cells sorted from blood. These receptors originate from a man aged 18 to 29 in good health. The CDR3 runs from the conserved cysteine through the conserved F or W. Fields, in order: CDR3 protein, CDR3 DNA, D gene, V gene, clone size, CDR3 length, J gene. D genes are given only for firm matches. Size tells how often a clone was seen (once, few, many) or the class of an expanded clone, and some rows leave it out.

CDR3aa: CASSELQGTGELFF
CDR3nt: TGCGCCAGCAGTGAGTTGCAGGGCACCGGGGAGCTGTTTTTT
d_gene: .
v_gene: TRBV10-1
abundance: .
len: 14
j_gene: TRBJ2-2

CDR3aa: CAISESSWAGGGNSPLHF
CDR3nt: TGTGCCATCAGTGAGTCGTCATGGGCGGGGGGTGGTAATTCACCCCTCCACTTT
d_gene: .
v_gene: TRBV10-3
abundance: .
len: 18
j_gene: TRBJ1-6

CDR3aa: CASSSTGRVNEKLFF
CDR3nt: TGTGCCAGCAGCTCAACCGGGAGAGTTAATGAAAAACTGTTTTTT
d_gene: .
v_gene: TRBV28
abundance: .
len: 15
j_gene: TRBJ1-4

CDR3aa: CASKSGAVWGYTF
CDR3nt: TGTGCCAGCAAAAGCGGGGCTGTGTGGGGCTACACCTTC
d_gene: .
v_gene: TRBV21-1
abundance: .
len: 13
j_gene: TRBJ1-2

CDR3aa: CASSQGGKNTGELFF
CDR3nt: TGCGCCAGCAGCCAAGGAGGCAAGAACACCGGGGAGCTGTTTTTT
d_gene: .
v_gene: TRBV4-3
abundance: once
len: 15
j_gene: TRBJ2-2

CDR3aa: CASSYDRSNSPLHF
CDR3nt: TGTGCCAGCAGTTACGACAGATCCAATTCACCCCTCCACTTT
d_gene: .
v_gene: TRBV6-5
abundance: .
len: 14
j_gene: TRBJ1-6

CDR3aa: CASSEASRSTDTQYF
CDR3nt: TGTGCCAGCAGTGAAGCAAGCAGGAGCACAGATACGCAGTATTTT
d_gene: .
v_gene: TRBV2
abundance: .
len: 15
j_gene: TRBJ2-3

CDR3aa: CASSHLSWSGVDTDTQYF
CDR3nt: TGCGCCAGCAGCCATTTAAGTTGGTCAGGGGTAGACACAGATACGCAGTATTTT
d_gene: .
v_gene: TRBV4-1
abundance: .
len: 18
j_gene: TRBJ2-3

CDR3aa: CASSYSRGITTDTQYF
CDR3nt: TGTGCCAGCAGTTACTCGCGGGGGATAACCACAGATACGCAGTATTTT
d_gene: TRBD2
v_gene: TRBV6-6
abundance: .
len: 16
j_gene: TRBJ2-3

CDR3aa: CASSLGGSTDTQYF
CDR3nt: TGTGCCAGCAGCTTAGGGGGTTCAACAGATACGCAGTATTTT
d_gene: .
v_gene: TRBV11-3
abundance: .
len: 14
j_gene: TRBJ2-3

CDR3aa: CASSLSGQAPDEQYF
CDR3nt: TGCGCCAGCAGTCTATCTGGCCAGGCTCCAGACGAGCAGTACTTC
d_gene: .
v_gene: TRBV5-1
abundance: .
len: 15
j_gene: TRBJ2-7

CDR3aa: CASSRTILNTGELFF
CDR3nt: TGTGCCAGCTCACGGACTATCTTGAACACCGGGGAGCTGTTTTTT
d_gene: .
v_gene: TRBV18
abundance: .
len: 15
j_gene: TRBJ2-2

CDR3aa: CASSLEATAFVTIYF
CDR3nt: TGTGCCAGCAGCTTAGAGGCGACAGCCTTTGTCACCATATATTTT
d_gene: .
v_gene: TRBV7-9
abundance: .
len: 15
j_gene: TRBJ1-3

CDR3aa: CASSSRSSYEQYF
CDR3nt: TGTGCCAGCAGCTCCCGGTCCTCCTACGAGCAGTACTTC
d_gene: .
v_gene: TRBV12-1
abundance: once
len: 13
j_gene: TRBJ2-7

CDR3aa: CASSLDRDRVYF
CDR3nt: TGTGCCAGCAGCTTGGATCGGGACAGGGTCTACTTT
d_gene: TRBD1
v_gene: TRBV5-4
abundance: .
len: 12
j_gene: TRBJ1-6

CDR3aa: CASSRDVLYEQYF
CDR3nt: TGTGCCAGTAGTAGAGATGTACTTTACGAGCAGTACTTC
d_gene: .
v_gene: TRBV19
abundance: .
len: 13
j_gene: TRBJ2-7

CDR3aa: CAWSVLVNGELFF
CDR3nt: TGTGCCTGGAGTGTTTTGGTAAACGGGGAGCTGTTTTTT
d_gene: .
v_gene: TRBV30
abundance: .
len: 13
j_gene: TRBJ2-2

CDR3aa: CASSLEGQVHQPQHF
CDR3nt: TGCGCCAGCAGCTTGGAGGGACAGGTCCATCAGCCCCAGCATTTT
d_gene: TRBD1
v_gene: TRBV5-1
abundance: .
len: 15
j_gene: TRBJ1-5

CDR3aa: CASSQNTLGEQFF
CDR3nt: TGTGCCAGCAGCCAAAATACTCTAGGGGAGCAGTTCTTC
d_gene: .
v_gene: TRBV14
abundance: .
len: 13
j_gene: TRBJ2-1

CDR3aa: CASSLGTGRTEAFF
CDR3nt: TGTGCCAGCAGTTTAGGGACAGGGAGAACTGAAGCTTTCTTT
d_gene: TRBD1
v_gene: TRBV28
abundance: .
len: 14
j_gene: TRBJ1-1

CDR3aa: CAWSLFYEQYF
CDR3nt: TGTGCCTGGAGCCTCTTCTACGAGCAGTACTTC
d_gene: .
v_gene: TRBV30
abundance: .
len: 11
j_gene: TRBJ2-7

CDR3aa: CASTPGGSSGAYEQYF
CDR3nt: TGTGCCAGCACCCCAGGCGGCAGTTCAGGGGCCTACGAGCAGTACTTC
d_gene: .
v_gene: TRBV25-1
abundance: .
len: 16
j_gene: TRBJ2-7

CDR3aa: CASSYWGQAYGYTF
CDR3nt: TGTGCCAGCAGTTATTGGGGACAGGCCTATGGCTACACCTTC
d_gene: TRBD1
v_gene: TRBV6-5
abundance: .
len: 14
j_gene: TRBJ1-2

CDR3aa: CASHKPDRETYEQYF
CDR3nt: TGTGCCAGCCACAAGCCCGACAGGGAAACCTACGAGCAGTACTTC
d_gene: TRBD1
v_gene: TRBV6-4
abundance: .
len: 15
j_gene: TRBJ2-7

CDR3aa: CASSLVAGGRTDTQYF
CDR3nt: TGTGCCAGCAGCTTAGTAGCCGGGGGCAGGACAGATACGCAGTATTTT
d_gene: .
v_gene: TRBV11-3
abundance: .
len: 16
j_gene: TRBJ2-3

CDR3aa: CASSHSLGASGGKADTQYF
CDR3nt: TGCGCCAGCAGCCACTCGTTAGGGGCTAGCGGGGGGAAGGCAGATACGCAGTATTTT
d_gene: TRBD2
v_gene: TRBV4-1
abundance: .
len: 19
j_gene: TRBJ2-3

CDR3aa: CASSPTGDYGYTF
CDR3nt: TGTGCCAGCAGCCCAACAGGGGACTATGGCTACACCTTC
d_gene: TRBD1
v_gene: TRBV7-8
abundance: .
len: 13
j_gene: TRBJ1-2

CDR3aa: CASKRTGALEQYF
CDR3nt: TGTGCCAGCAAGAGGACAGGGGCGCTCGAGCAGTACTTC
d_gene: TRBD1
v_gene: TRBV6-1
abundance: .
len: 13
j_gene: TRBJ2-7

CDR3aa: CASSPGQSGSYEQYF
CDR3nt: TGTGCCAGCAGCCCTGGACAGTCGGGCTCCTACGAGCAGTACTTC
d_gene: .
v_gene: TRBV9
abundance: .
len: 15
j_gene: TRBJ2-7

CDR3aa: CASSPQGKGYGYTF
CDR3nt: TGTGCCAGCAGCCCCCAGGGCAAGGGCTATGGCTACACCTTC
d_gene: .
v_gene: TRBV7-2
abundance: few
len: 14
j_gene: TRBJ1-2

CDR3aa: CASSQTRQRQFF
CDR3nt: TGTGCCAGCAGCCAAACAAGGCAACGACAGTTCTTC
d_gene: .
v_gene: TRBV14
abundance: .
len: 12
j_gene: TRBJ2-1

CDR3aa: CASSRGQESSSYNSPLHF
CDR3nt: TGTGCCAGCAGCCGCGGACAGGAATCCAGCTCCTATAATTCACCCCTCCACTTT
d_gene: TRBD1
v_gene: TRBV5-4
abundance: few
len: 18
j_gene: TRBJ1-6

CDR3aa: CASSIPPQETQYF
CDR3nt: TGTGCCAGTAGTATCCCCCCGCAGGAGACCCAGTACTTC
d_gene: .
v_gene: TRBV19
abundance: .
len: 13
j_gene: TRBJ2-5

CDR3aa: CASSAKGPEQYF
CDR3nt: TGTGCCAGCAGCGCCAAAGGTCCCGAGCAGTACTTC
d_gene: .
v_gene: TRBV7-9
abundance: .
len: 12
j_gene: TRBJ2-7

CDR3aa: CASSYRDSTDTQYF
CDR3nt: TGTGCCAGCAGTTACCGGGATAGCACAGATACGCAGTATTTT
d_gene: .
v_gene: TRBV7-2
abundance: once
len: 14
j_gene: TRBJ2-3

CDR3aa: CASTRAVNYGYTF
CDR3nt: TGTGCCAGCACTAGAGCAGTTAACTATGGCTACACCTTC
d_gene: .
v_gene: TRBV6-6
abundance: .
len: 13
j_gene: TRBJ1-2

CDR3aa: CASRPGQGVNYGYTF
CDR3nt: TGTGCCAGCCGGCCCGGGCAGGGGGTTAACTATGGCTACACCTTC
d_gene: TRBD1
v_gene: TRBV19
abundance: .
len: 15
j_gene: TRBJ1-2

CDR3aa: CASSSPHKSGRSYEQYF
CDR3nt: TGTGCCAGCAGCTCCCCACATAAAAGCGGGCGCTCCTACGAGCAGTACTTC
d_gene: .
v_gene: TRBV28
abundance: once
len: 17
j_gene: TRBJ2-7

CDR3aa: CASSSWTGSGNTIYF
CDR3nt: TGTGCCAGCAGCTCCTGGACAGGGAGCGGAAACACCATATATTTT
d_gene: TRBD1
v_gene: TRBV5-4
abundance: once
len: 15
j_gene: TRBJ1-3

CDR3aa: CASSPGTENYGYTF
CDR3nt: TGTGCCAGCAGCCCAGGGACGGAGAACTATGGCTACACCTTC
d_gene: .
v_gene: TRBV7-2
abundance: .
len: 14
j_gene: TRBJ1-2

CDR3aa: CASSLEFRVAGANVLTF
CDR3nt: TGTGCCAGCAGCTTGGAATTCAGGGTGGCTGGGGCCAACGTCCTGACTTTC
d_gene: .
v_gene: TRBV7-8
abundance: .
len: 17
j_gene: TRBJ2-6

CDR3aa: CASSFGGNTDTQYF
CDR3nt: TGTGCCAGCAGCTTCGGCGGAAACACAGATACGCAGTATTTT
d_gene: .
v_gene: TRBV5-4
abundance: once
len: 14
j_gene: TRBJ2-3

CDR3aa: CASSRGLNTEAFF
CDR3nt: TGTGCCAGCAGCCGGGGACTGAACACTGAAGCTTTCTTT
d_gene: .
v_gene: TRBV28
abundance: .
len: 13
j_gene: TRBJ1-1

CDR3aa: CASSPGPRGSSYEQYF
CDR3nt: TGTGCCAGCTCACCAGGACCTCGGGGGAGTTCCTACGAGCAGTACTTC
d_gene: .
v_gene: TRBV18
abundance: .
len: 16
j_gene: TRBJ2-7

CDR3aa: CSARWGSEQYF
CDR3nt: TGCAGTGCGCGATGGGGATCCGAGCAGTACTTC
d_gene: .
v_gene: TRBV20-1
abundance: .
len: 11
j_gene: TRBJ2-7

CDR3aa: CSAKINTEAFF
CDR3nt: TGCAGTGCTAAAATAAACACTGAAGCTTTCTTT
d_gene: .
v_gene: TRBV20-1
abundance: .
len: 11
j_gene: TRBJ1-1

CDR3aa: CASSLSGQGAEETQYF
CDR3nt: TGCGCCAGCAGCTTGTCGGGACAGGGGGCTGAGGAGACCCAGTACTTC
d_gene: TRBD1
v_gene: TRBV5-1
abundance: .
len: 16
j_gene: TRBJ2-5

CDR3aa: CASSVSRYEQYF
CDR3nt: TGTGCCAGCAGTGTGTCGCGGTACGAGCAGTACTTC
d_gene: .
v_gene: TRBV2
abundance: .
len: 12
j_gene: TRBJ2-7

CDR3aa: CASSPDEDTQYF
CDR3nt: TGTGCCAGCAGCCCCGACGAGGATACGCAGTATTTT
d_gene: .
v_gene: TRBV2
abundance: .
len: 12
j_gene: TRBJ2-3

CDR3aa: CASSQEQGDSPLHF
CDR3nt: TGCGCCAGCAGCCAGGAACAGGGGGATTCACCCCTCCACTTT
d_gene: TRBD1
v_gene: TRBV4-3
abundance: .
len: 14
j_gene: TRBJ1-6

CDR3aa: CASSGTGPWEQYF
CDR3nt: TGTGCTAGCAGCGGGACGGGGCCCTGGGAGCAGTACTTC
d_gene: TRBD2
v_gene: TRBV7-7
abundance: .
len: 13
j_gene: TRBJ2-7

CDR3aa: CASRGSGNQPQHF
CDR3nt: TGTGCCAGCAGGGGGAGTGGGAATCAGCCCCAGCATTTT
d_gene: .
v_gene: TRBV2
abundance: .
len: 13
j_gene: TRBJ1-5

CDR3aa: CASRRTSANEGNEQFF
CDR3nt: TGTGCCAGCAGGAGGACTAGCGCCAACGAGGGCAATGAGCAGTTCTTC
d_gene: TRBD2
v_gene: TRBV7-2
abundance: .
len: 16
j_gene: TRBJ2-1

CDR3aa: CAISTGQGEKLFF
CDR3nt: TGTGCCATCAGTACTGGGCAGGGGGAAAAACTGTTTTTT
d_gene: .
v_gene: TRBV10-3
abundance: .
len: 13
j_gene: TRBJ1-4